This T cell receptor (beta chain) was sequenced during a study of human T cells and chemical hapten exposure. Study-level findings and limits: The study found expanded TCRs formed significantly more large CDR3 similarity clusters than controls.

TCRdb itself ran the RACE reads through MiXCR, one entry per CDR3 protein. The profile shows about 77,000 distinct CDR3 sequences, 14% of them singletons. Noted time point: pre-sensitization, week 0. Regarding treatment: therapeutic diphenylcyclopropenone sensitization with weekly scalp DPC. This clonotype has just a few counts. Its antigen is currently unknown. V lost 5 bases, J lost 2 bases, and 5 bases lay in between. Germline V gene sequence: CDR1 SGHAT, CDR2 FQNNGV. There are 12 residues in the CDR3. The sample was whole blood, taken in connection with sensitization to the hapten diphenylcyclopropenone (DPC). The chain is built from TRBV11-2 and TRBJ2-3; D gene ambiguous. This receptor was identified in a woman aged 45-59 years with alopecia areata. Some clones in this sample may be carry-over from other donors' samples. CDR3 sequence reads: CASSSVTDTQYF. CDR3 DNA sequence: TGTGCCAGCAGCAGTGTCACAGATACGCAGTATTTT. The full variable domain, completed using reference TRBV11-2 and TRBJ2-3, is EAGVAQSPRYKIIEKRQSVAFWCNPISGHATLYWYQQILGQGPKLLIQFQNNGVVDDSQLPKDRFSAERLKGVDSTLKIQPAKLEDSAVYLCASSSVTDTQYFGPGTRLTVL.